This T cell receptor (beta chain) is from a study of T-cell reconstitution after alpha-beta-depleted transplantation in children. As concerns this clonotype: Germline is not matched at one junction end, which may reflect a read error.

Preparing the TCRbeta library involved the use of unique molecular identifiers. In TCRdb, the PCR reads were re-called with MiXCR into one record per CDR3 protein. This sample has some 490,000 distinct CDR3 sequences, with under 15% found just once. This specimen consisted of PBMCs from the stem cell graft donor, obtained from the stem cell graft. The source is a human donor who donated a stem cell graft to a child with combined immunodeficiency.

The CDR3 DNA is TGTGCCAGCAGCTTGGTGTCTGACTACGAGCAGTACTTC. This codes for CASSLVSDYEQYF. This sequence joins TRBV5-1 and TRBJ2-7, with unresolved D. Germline V gene lookup returns CDR1 SGHRS and CDR2 YFSETQ. This CDR3 comprises 13 residues.